A selection of T cell receptor beta chains follows, all from one sample in a study of T cell responses to AZD1222 COVID-19 vaccine. This table comes from immunoSEQ multiplex PCR, and its TCRdb copy is limited to in-frame clones, with some not included. The data contain about 110,000 clones, roughly 90% of them singletons. Here the sequenced sample was peripheral blood, taken on day 0 of MenACWY control vaccination. These receptors were taken from an adult in good health. CDR3s include the opening cysteine and the closing phenylalanine or tryptophan. A D gene is named only where the DNA matches it firmly. A clone size is listed for some rows: how often the clone was seen (once, few, many), or a class if it is expanded.

J gene: TRBJ1-1
clone size: .
V gene: TRBV10-2
D gene: .
CDR3 protein: CASSEPFSGGLNTEAFF
CDR3 DNA: TGCGCCAGCAGTGAGCCCTTCTCGGGGGGCCTGAACACTGAAGCTTTCTTT

J gene: TRBJ1-3
clone size: .
V gene: TRBV18
D gene: .
CDR3 protein: CASSPWRTGGSGNTIYF
CDR3 DNA: TGTGCCAGCTCACCATGGCGAACAGGTGGTTCTGGAAACACCATATATTTT

J gene: TRBJ2-2
clone size: .
V gene: TRBV11-2
D gene: TRBD1
CDR3 protein: CASSSGQVSTGELFF
CDR3 DNA: TGTGCCAGCAGCTCTGGACAGGTCTCCACCGGGGAGCTGTTTTTT

J gene: TRBJ2-1
clone size: once
V gene: TRBV9
D gene: TRBD2
CDR3 protein: CASSVHGGASSGVYNEQFF
CDR3 DNA: TGTGCCAGCAGCGTACACGGCGGGGCTTCAAGCGGGGTCTACAATGAGCAGTTCTTC

J gene: TRBJ1-1
clone size: .
V gene: TRBV11-3
D gene: TRBD1
CDR3 protein: CASSSSQGTEAFF
CDR3 DNA: TGTGCCAGCAGCTCCTCACAGGGGACTGAAGCTTTCTTT

J gene: TRBJ1-5
clone size: .
V gene: TRBV6-5
D gene: TRBD1
CDR3 protein: CASSWTGIGQPQHF
CDR3 DNA: TGTGCCAGCAGTTGGACAGGGATAGGGCAGCCCCAGCATTTT

J gene: TRBJ2-7
clone size: .
V gene: TRBV7-3
D gene: TRBD1
CDR3 protein: CASSVGTGREQYF
CDR3 DNA: TGTGCCAGCAGCGTTGGGACAGGTCGTGAGCAGTACTTC

J gene: TRBJ2-3
clone size: .
V gene: TRBV4-1
D gene: .
CDR3 protein: CASSQDRRAVPPTDTQYF
CDR3 DNA: TGCGCCAGCAGCCAAGATAGGCGGGCGGTACCTCCCACAGATACGCAGTATTTT

J gene: TRBJ1-2
clone size: .
V gene: TRBV9
D gene: .
CDR3 protein: CASSADTGTGGYTF
CDR3 DNA: TGTGCCAGCAGCGCCGACACTGGAACGGGGGGCTACACCTTC

J gene: TRBJ2-1
clone size: .
V gene: TRBV6-5
D gene: TRBD1
CDR3 protein: CASSSGTGAYNEQFF
CDR3 DNA: TGTGCCAGCAGTTCCGGGACAGGGGCCTACAATGAGCAGTTCTTC

J gene: TRBJ2-5
clone size: .
V gene: TRBV12-3/TRBV12-4
D gene: TRBD1
CDR3 protein: CASRRQGQETQYF
CDR3 DNA: TGTGCCAGCAGAAGACAGGGGCAAGAGACCCAGTACTTC

J gene: TRBJ1-6
clone size: .
V gene: TRBV11-3
D gene: .
CDR3 protein: CASSLGGPSPLHF
CDR3 DNA: TGTGCCAGCAGCTTGGGCGGGCCTTCACCCCTCCACTTT

J gene: TRBJ1-4
clone size: .
V gene: TRBV6-6
D gene: .
CDR3 protein: CASSYADEKLFF
CDR3 DNA: TGTGCCAGCAGTTATGCGGACGAAAAACTGTTTTTT

J gene: TRBJ2-5
clone size: once
V gene: TRBV11-2
D gene: TRBD2
CDR3 protein: CASSLDPAGGRGTQYF
CDR3 DNA: TGTGCCAGCAGCTTAGATCCAGCGGGGGGGCGCGGGACCCAGTACTTC

J gene: TRBJ1-1
clone size: .
V gene: TRBV7-9
D gene: TRBD1
CDR3 protein: CASSSGTGGGTEAFF
CDR3 DNA: TGTGCCAGCAGCTCCGGGACAGGGGGAGGGACTGAAGCTTTCTTT

J gene: TRBJ2-7
clone size: .
V gene: TRBV11-1
D gene: .
CDR3 protein: CASSPFGVQRDEQYF
CDR3 DNA: TGTGCCAGCTCCCCTTTCGGGGTACAACGGGACGAGCAGTACTTC

J gene: TRBJ1-1
clone size: .
V gene: TRBV2
D gene: TRBD1
CDR3 protein: CASSSGGNTEAFF
CDR3 DNA: TGTGCCAGCAGCTCAGGGGGTAACACTGAAGCTTTCTTT

J gene: TRBJ1-4
clone size: .
V gene: TRBV7-8
D gene: .
CDR3 protein: CASSRTTAATNEKLFF
CDR3 DNA: TGTGCCAGCAGCCGGACCACAGCGGCAACTAATGAAAAACTGTTTTTT

J gene: TRBJ1-5
clone size: .
V gene: TRBV28
D gene: .
CDR3 protein: CASITGNFNQPQHF
CDR3 DNA: TGTGCCAGCATCACTGGAAATTTCAATCAGCCCCAGCATTTT

J gene: TRBJ1-1
clone size: few
V gene: TRBV9
D gene: TRBD1
CDR3 protein: CASSAREGAAGGAFF
CDR3 DNA: TGTGCCAGCAGCGCCAGAGAGGGGGCCGCGGGCGGGGCTTTCTTT

J gene: TRBJ2-1
clone size: .
V gene: TRBV3-1/TRBV3-2
D gene: .
CDR3 protein: CASSQQGGNRENGPEQFF
CDR3 DNA: TGTGCCAGCAGCCAACAAGGGGGGAACAGGGAAAATGGTCCTGAGCAGTTCTTC

J gene: TRBJ2-1
clone size: few
V gene: TRBV11-1
D gene: .
CDR3 protein: CASSLGVFEQFF
CDR3 DNA: TGTGCCAGCAGCCTCGGGGTTTTCGAGCAGTTCTTC

J gene: TRBJ1-2
clone size: few
V gene: TRBV12-3/TRBV12-4
D gene: .
CDR3 protein: CASTIPGIYGYTF
CDR3 DNA: TGTGCCAGCACCATACCAGGGATCTATGGCTACACCTTC

J gene: TRBJ2-3
clone size: .
V gene: TRBV5-5
D gene: .
CDR3 protein: CASSFRDTQYF
CDR3 DNA: TGTGCCAGCAGCTTCAGAGATACGCAGTATTTT